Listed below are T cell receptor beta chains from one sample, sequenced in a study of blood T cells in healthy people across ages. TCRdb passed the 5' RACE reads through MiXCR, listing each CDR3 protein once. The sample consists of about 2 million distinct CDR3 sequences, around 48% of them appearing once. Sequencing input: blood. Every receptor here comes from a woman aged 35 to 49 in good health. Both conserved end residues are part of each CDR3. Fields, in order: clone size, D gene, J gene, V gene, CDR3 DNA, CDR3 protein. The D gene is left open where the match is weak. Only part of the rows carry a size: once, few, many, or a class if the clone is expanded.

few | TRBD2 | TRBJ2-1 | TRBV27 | TGTGCCAGCAGTTTATCCCGGGGGGGTTACAATGAGCAGTTCTTC | CASSLSRGGYNEQFF
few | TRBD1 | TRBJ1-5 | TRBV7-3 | TGTGCCAGCAGCTTAACTTACCTGGGACAGGTTTCGGGCAATCAGCCCCAGCATTTT | CASSLTYLGQVSGNQPQHF
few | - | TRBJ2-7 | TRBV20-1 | TGCAGTATGACTACCAACAATGAGCAGTACTTC | CSMTTNNEQYF
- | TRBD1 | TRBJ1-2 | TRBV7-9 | TGTGCCAGCAGCTTAGATGGGACAGATTATGGCTACACCTTC | CASSLDGTDYGYTF
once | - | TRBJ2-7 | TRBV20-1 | TGCAGTGCTTTCCCTGGGGGGAAGCACGAGCAGTACTTC | CSAFPGGKHEQYF
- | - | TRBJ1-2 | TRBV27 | TGTGCCAGCGGGGGGCAGGCCGCTAACTATGGCTACACCTTC | CASGGQAANYGYTF
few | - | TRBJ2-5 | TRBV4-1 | TGCGCCAGCAGCCAAGTTCAGGGGATAGAGACCCAGTACTTC | CASSQVQGIETQYF
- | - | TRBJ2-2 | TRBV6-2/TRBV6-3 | TGTGCCAGCAGTTACATTCGGGCTAGCATCTCCACCGGGGAGCTGTTTTTT | CASSYIRASISTGELFF
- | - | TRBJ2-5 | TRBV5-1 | TGCGCCAGCAGCTTGGACAACAGGAGAGAAGAGACCCGGTACTTC | CASSLDNRREETRYF
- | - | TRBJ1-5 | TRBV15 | TGTGCCACCAGCAGTCCGGGGGGGCTTGGCAATCAGCCCCAGCATTTT | CATSSPGGLGNQPQHF
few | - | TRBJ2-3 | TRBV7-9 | TGTGCCAGCAGCTTAGAGGCAGGGTTGAGAGATACGCAGTATTTT | CASSLEAGLRDTQYF
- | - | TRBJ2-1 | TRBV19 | TGTGCCAGTAGTATGCCCCCTGGGCATGAGCAGTTCTTC | CASSMPPGHEQFF
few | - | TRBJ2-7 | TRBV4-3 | TGCGCCAGCAGCCAAGATTTGTCTCCCTACGAGCAGTACTTC | CASSQDLSPYEQYF
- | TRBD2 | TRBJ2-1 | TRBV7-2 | TGTGCCAGCAGCCTACTCGGGACTAGCGCCTACAATGAGCAGTTCTTC | CASSLLGTSAYNEQFF
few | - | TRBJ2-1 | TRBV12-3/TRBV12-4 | TGTGCCAGCAGTCCTCAAGGGACGGCTAACAATGAGCAGTTCTTC | CASSPQGTANNEQFF
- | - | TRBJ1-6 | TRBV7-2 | TGTGCCAGCAGCTTCATCATAGGGAACAATTCACCCCTCCACTTT | CASSFIIGNNSPLHF
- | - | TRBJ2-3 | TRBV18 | TGTGCCAGCTCACCGGACTCTCTAAGGGGGGCAGATACGCAGTATTTT | CASSPDSLRGADTQYF
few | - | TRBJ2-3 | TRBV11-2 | TGTGCCAGCAGCTTAATGACGGGGGTGGTGACAGATACGCAGTATTTT | CASSLMTGVVTDTQYF
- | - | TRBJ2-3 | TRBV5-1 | TGCGCCAGCAGCTTGGGGGGCCCCGGCCGCACAGATACGCAGTATTTT | CASSLGGPGRTDTQYF
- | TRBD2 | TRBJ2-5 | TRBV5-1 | TGCGCCAGCAGCCCCGGACTAGCGGGGGTTCAGATTCAAGAGACCCAGTACTTC | CASSPGLAGVQIQETQYF
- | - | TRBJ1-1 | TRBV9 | TGTGCCAGCAGCGTAGTATTGGCCCGCGGGAAGGCTTTCTTT | CASSVVLARGKAFF
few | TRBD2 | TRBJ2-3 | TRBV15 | TGTGCCACCAGCAGAGATCGGTTAGCGGGTCGGGCAGATACGCAGTATTTT | CATSRDRLAGRADTQYF
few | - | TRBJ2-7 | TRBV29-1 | TGCAGTGTTGCGGACTCCTACGAGCAGTACTTC | CSVADSYEQYF
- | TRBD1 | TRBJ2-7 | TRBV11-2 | TGTGCCAGCAGCTTGGTGGTGGACAGGGGGAAACTGGCGGGGGCCGATCCTTTTTACGAGCAGTACTTC | CASSLVVDRGKLAGADPFYEQYF
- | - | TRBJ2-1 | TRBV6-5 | TGTGCCAGCAGTACCGAATACTACAATGAGCAGTTCTTC | CASSTEYYNEQFF
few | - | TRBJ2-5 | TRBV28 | TGTGCCAGCAGTCTCCTACAGCCTAAAGAGACCCAGTACTTC | CASSLLQPKETQYF
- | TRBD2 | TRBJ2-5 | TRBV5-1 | TGCGCCAGCAGCAGAAGGACTAGCGGAACGTACCAAGAGACCCAGTACTTC | CASSRRTSGTYQETQYF
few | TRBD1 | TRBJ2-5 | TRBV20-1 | TGCAGTGCTTCGACAGGGGTTGCTCAAGAGACCCAGTACTTC | CSASTGVAQETQYF
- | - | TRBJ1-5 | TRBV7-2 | TGTGCCAGCAGCTTCAGAGGAGTAAGCAATCAGCCCCAGCATTTT | CASSFRGVSNQPQHF
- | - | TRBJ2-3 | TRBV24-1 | TGTGCCACCAGTGATCTTGCCCGAAGTACAGATACGCAGTATTTT | CATSDLARSTDTQYF
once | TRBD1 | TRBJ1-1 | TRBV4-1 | TGCGCCAGCAGCTCCCTTGGACAGGCTGGCACTGAAGCTTTCTTT | CASSSLGQAGTEAFF
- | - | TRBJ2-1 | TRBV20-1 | TGCAGTGCCAGGGTGGTCAGCCGCAATGAGCAGTTCTTC | CSARVVSRNEQFF
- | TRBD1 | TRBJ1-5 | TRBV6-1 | TGTGCCAGCAGTGAAAGGGGTGGACAGGGGGGAACCAATCAGCCCCAGCATTTT | CASSERGGQGGTNQPQHF
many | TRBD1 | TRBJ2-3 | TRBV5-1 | TGCGCCAGCAGCTTGGGATCGACAGGGGCAACAGATACGCAGTATTTT | CASSLGSTGATDTQYF
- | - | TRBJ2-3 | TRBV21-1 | TGTGCCAGCAGCAAATACAGGTTCACAGATACGCAGTATTTT | CASSKYRFTDTQYF
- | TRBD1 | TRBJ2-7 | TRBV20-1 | TGCAGTGCTGACAGGGGAGCTCACTCCTACGAGCAGTACTTC | CSADRGAHSYEQYF
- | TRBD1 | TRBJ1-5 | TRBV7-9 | TGTGCCAGCAGCTCGGGACAGGGGGCTCAGCCCCAGCATTTT | CASSSGQGAQPQHF
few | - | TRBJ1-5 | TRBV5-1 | TGCGCCAGCAGCTTGGAGAACGGGGCAGGTCAGCCCCAGCATTTT | CASSLENGAGQPQHF
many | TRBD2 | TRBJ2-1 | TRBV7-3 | TGTGCCAGCAGCTATAGCGGGGGGGCCTTAAATGAGCAGTTCTTC | CASSYSGGALNEQFF
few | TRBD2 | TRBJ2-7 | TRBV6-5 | TGTGCCAGCAGTTACGCGGGGGGCGCCTCCTACGAGCAGTACTTC | CASSYAGGASYEQYF
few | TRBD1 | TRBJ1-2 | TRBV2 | TGTGCCAGCAGTGGGGGACAGATTAACTATGGCTACACCTTC | CASSGGQINYGYTF
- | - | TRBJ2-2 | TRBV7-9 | TGTGCCAGCAGCTTTAGGCCTGGCGGGGAGCTGTTTTTT | CASSFRPGGELFF
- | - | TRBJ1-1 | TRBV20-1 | TGCAGTGCTAGAGATCCCGGGAGTGGGAACACTGAAGCTTTCTTT | CSARDPGSGNTEAFF
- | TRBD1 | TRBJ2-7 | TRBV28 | TGTGCCAGCAGTACTCGGACAGGGACGACCACCTACAATGAGCAGTACTTC | CASSTRTGTTTYNEQYF
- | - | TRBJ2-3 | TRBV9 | TGTGCCAGCAGCCCTCGAAACAGGGACAACACAGATACGCAGTATTTT | CASSPRNRDNTDTQYF